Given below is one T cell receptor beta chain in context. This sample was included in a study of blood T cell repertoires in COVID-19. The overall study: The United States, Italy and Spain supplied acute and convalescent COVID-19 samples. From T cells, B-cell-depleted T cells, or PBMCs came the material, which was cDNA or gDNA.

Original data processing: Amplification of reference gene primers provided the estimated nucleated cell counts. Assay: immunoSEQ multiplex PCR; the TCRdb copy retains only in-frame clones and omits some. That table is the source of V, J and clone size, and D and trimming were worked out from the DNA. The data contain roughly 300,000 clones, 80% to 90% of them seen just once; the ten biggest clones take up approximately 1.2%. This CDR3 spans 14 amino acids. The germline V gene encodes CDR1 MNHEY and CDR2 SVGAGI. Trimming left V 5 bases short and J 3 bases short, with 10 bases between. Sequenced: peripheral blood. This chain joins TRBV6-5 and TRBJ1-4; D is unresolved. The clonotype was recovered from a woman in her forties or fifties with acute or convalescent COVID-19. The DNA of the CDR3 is TGTGCCAGCAGTCAACTCCACCCTAATGAAAAACTGTTTTTT. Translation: CASSQLHPNEKLFF.